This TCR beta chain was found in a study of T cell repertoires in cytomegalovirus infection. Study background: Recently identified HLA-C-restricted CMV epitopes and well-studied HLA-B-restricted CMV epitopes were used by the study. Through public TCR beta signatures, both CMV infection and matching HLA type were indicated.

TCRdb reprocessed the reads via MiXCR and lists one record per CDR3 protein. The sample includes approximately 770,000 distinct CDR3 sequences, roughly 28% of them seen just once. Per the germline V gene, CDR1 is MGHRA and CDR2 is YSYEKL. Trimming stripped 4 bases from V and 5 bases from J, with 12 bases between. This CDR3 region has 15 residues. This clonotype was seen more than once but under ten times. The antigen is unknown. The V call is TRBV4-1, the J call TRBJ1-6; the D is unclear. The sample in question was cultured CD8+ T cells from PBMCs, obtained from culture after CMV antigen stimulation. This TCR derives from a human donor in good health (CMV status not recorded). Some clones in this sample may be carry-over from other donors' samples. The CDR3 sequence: CASSPMDGDNSPLHF. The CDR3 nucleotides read TGCGCCAGCAGCCCGATGGACGGGGATAATTCACCCCTCCACTTT.